Given below is one T cell receptor beta chain in context. Its target is unknown. Libraries were prepared by immunoSEQ multiplex PCR; TCRdb keeps only in-frame clonotypes and omits some of them. The sample carries 4,200 or so clones, about 88% recorded once. The V end lost 0 bases, the J end lost 8 bases, and 9 bases lay between the germline ends. Germline-derived CDR1 and CDR2 are SGDLS and YYNGEE. The length of the CDR3 is 14 residues. The data were obtained in a study of chemoradiotherapy in HPV16-positive cancers. Study summary: Candidate HPV-specific clones and shared TCR motifs came from two HPV16-positive patients.

Overall study findings and caveats: During treatment, candidate HPV-specific clones and E7-related motifs expanded in tumor.

This receptor was identified in a human donor with HPV-associated anogenital cancer. This chain connects TRBV9 to TRBJ1-6; D remains ambiguous. Sequences were derived from tumor tissue, sampled from a patient who underwent chemoradiotherapy. The CDR3 DNA reads as TGTGCCAGCAGCGTAGGAGGGTTCGATTCACCCCTCCACTTT. It specifies CASSVGGFDSPLHF. Full variable domain (outside the CDR3, taken from reference TRBV9 and TRBJ1-6): DSGVTQTPKHLITATGQRVTLRCSPRSGDLSVYWYQQSLDQGLQFLIQYYNGEERAKGNILERFSAQQFPDLHSELNLSSLELGDSALYFCASSVGGFDSPLHFGNGTRLTVT.